This T cell receptor beta chain was captured in a study of glioma-infiltrating T cells after dendritic cell vaccination. Study context: Autologous tumor lysate-pulsed dendritic cell vaccination was given between the early 2000s and the early 2010s. General study findings and limits: Longer survival after dendritic cell vaccination followed higher pretreatment TIL content.

This clone appeared a few times. Its antigen is undetermined. Input was about 2 ug genomic DNA, or all available if less. Only in-frame clones appear in the TCRdb table, and some are missing; sequencing was by immunoSEQ multiplex PCR. This table holds about 95,000 clones, roughly 84% found once. J gave up 4 bases and V 4 bases, and 8 bases lay outside the gene matches. Germline V gives CDR1 SGHDT, CDR2 YYEEEE. The CDR3 is made up of 15 amino acids. This chain joins TRBV5-6 and TRBJ2-5; 9 bases fit TRBD2. Sequences were derived from blood, sampled before dendritic cell vaccination. This sequence originates from a human donor with glioblastoma. The CDR3 DNA sequence: TGTGCCAGCAGCCTCGGACTAGCGAGAGTAGAGACCCAGTACTTC. Residues: CASSLGLARVETQYF.